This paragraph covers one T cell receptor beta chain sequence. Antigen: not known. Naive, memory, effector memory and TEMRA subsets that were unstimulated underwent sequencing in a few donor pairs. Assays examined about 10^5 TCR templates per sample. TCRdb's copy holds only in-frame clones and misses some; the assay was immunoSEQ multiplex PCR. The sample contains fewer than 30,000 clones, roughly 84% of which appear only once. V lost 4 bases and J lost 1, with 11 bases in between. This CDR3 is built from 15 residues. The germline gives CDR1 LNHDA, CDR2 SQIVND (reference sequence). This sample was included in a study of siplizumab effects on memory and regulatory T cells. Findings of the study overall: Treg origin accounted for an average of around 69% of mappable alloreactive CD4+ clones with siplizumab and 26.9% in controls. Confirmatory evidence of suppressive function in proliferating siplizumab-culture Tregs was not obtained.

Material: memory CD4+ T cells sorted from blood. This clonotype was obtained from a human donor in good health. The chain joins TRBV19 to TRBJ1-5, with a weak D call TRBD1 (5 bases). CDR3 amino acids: CASSKGTSSNQPQHF. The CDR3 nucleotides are TGTGCCAGTAGTAAAGGGACGTCCAGCAATCAGCCCCAGCATTTT.